A single sample is the source of the 13 T cell receptor beta chains below, sequenced in a study of blood T cell repertoires in COVID-19. Sequencing was performed with immunoSEQ multiplex PCR; in TCRdb, only in-frame clones are kept and a portion is missing. The table shows 140,000 to 150,000 clones, with roughly 90% occurring only once. Material: PBMCs or T cells enriched from blood (not recorded which). The receptors come from a woman in her forties who had been exposed to COVID-19.

This chain links TRBV12-5 with TRBJ1-1, with 10 bases aligning to TRBD1. The CDR3 is 16 residues long. CDR1 and CDR2 from the germline V gene are LGHNT and FRNRAP. Trimming at V came to 4 bases and at J to 2 bases, leaving 7 bases not matched to a gene. CDR3 protein: CASGSKWDRGNTEAFF. The CDR3 coding sequence is TGTGCTAGTGGTTCAAAATGGGACAGGGGCAACACTGAAGCTTTCTTT.

The chain couples TRBV4-3 to TRBJ1-2; D possibly corresponds to TRBD1 (6 bases). This CDR3 is 15 amino acids long. Germline V gene sequence: CDR1 LGHNA, CDR2 YSLEER. Trimming cost V 1 base and J 7 bases, with 16 bases left between them. CDR3 DNA: TGCGCCAGCAGCCAAGGAAGACTCGGGGGGCGTGGCTACACCTTC. It yields the protein CASSQGRLGGRGYTF.

This clone has more than one count but fewer than ten. The chain couples TRBV7-9 to TRBJ2-7; tentatively, D is TRBD1 (6 bases). The CDR3 sequence is 17 residues long. The V and J ends lost 0 bases and 5 bases respectively, with 20 bases between them. The germline CDR1 and CDR2 sequences are SEHNR and FQNEAQ (reference sequence). This chain's CDR3 is CASSLALGQKGGDEQYF. In nucleotides, the CDR3 is TGTGCCAGCAGCTTAGCCCTTGGCCAAAAAGGGGGAGACGAGCAGTACTTC.

The chain joins TRBV6-5 to TRBJ2-4; 10 bases map to TRBD2. Germline trimming cut 4 bases from V and 9 bases from J; bases unmatched to any gene: 12. CDR3 length: 16 residues. CDR1 and CDR2 from the germline V gene are MNHEY and SVGAGI. The CDR3 DNA follows: TGTGCCAGCAGTTCCCTCGGAGCGGGAGGGGAGGGCATTCAGTACTTC. Its protein is CASSSLGAGGEGIQYF.

The chain is built from TRBV5-1 and TRBJ2-3; 9 bases map to TRBD2. The CDR3 is 15 residues long. The V and J ends lost 0 bases and 4 bases, in that order; junction bases with no gene match: 3. Germline V CDR1 and CDR2: SGHRS, YFSETQ. In nucleotides, the CDR3 is TGCGCCAGCAGCTTGGAAAGCGGGAGGTCAGATACGCAGTATTTT. Its protein is CASSLESGRSDTQYF.

This chain joins TRBV5-4 and TRBJ2-3, with 9 bases matching TRBD1. The V gene's germline CDR1 is SGHNT and CDR2 YYREEE (reference sequence). This CDR3 is built from 14 residues. V was pared by 5 bases and J by 3 bases, with 4 bases of the junction left unmatched. As DNA, the CDR3 is TGTGCCAGCAGTAGGGACAGGGCTACAGATACGCAGTATTTT. Translated: CASSRDRATDTQYF.

This chain connects TRBV28 to TRBJ1-3; D is unclear. The CDR3 is 14 amino acids. Germline CDR1 and CDR2: MDHEN and SYDVKM. V was shortened by 3 bases and J by 3 bases, with 9 bases between the two germline ends. The DNA of the CDR3 is TGTGCCAGCAGTTTCCGAGGGATTGGAAACACCATATATTTT. This sequence encodes CASSFRGIGNTIYF.

In DNA form, the CDR3 reads TGTGCCAGCTCACCAAGCGGCAGTTCCAACAATCAGCCCCAGCATTTT. Residues: CASSPSGSSNNQPQHF. This rearrangement joins TRBV18 to TRBJ1-5; unclear D gene. Germline V CDR1 and CDR2: KGHSH, LQKENI. The CDR3 runs 16 residues. Trimming stripped 2 bases from V and 3 bases from J, with 14 bases between.

This rearrangement joins TRBV5-6 to TRBJ1-6, with D hard to call. Trimming shortened V by 0 bases and J by 8 bases, and 15 bases separated the two germline ends. The CDR3 length is 16 residues. Germline-derived CDR1 and CDR2 are SGHDT and YYEEEE. The CDR3 is CASSLELEGTYSPLHF. DNA for the CDR3: TGTGCCAGCAGCTTGGAATTGGAGGGAACATATTCACCCCTCCACTTT.

The chain has TRBV25-1 and TRBJ1-2; tentative D call: TRBD1 (5 bases). The CDR3 runs 13 residues. Germline loops: CDR1 MGHDK, CDR2 SYGVNS. V was trimmed by 3 bases and J by 8 bases, leaving 13 bases between them. The CDR3 here is CASSDRESLGYTF. For the CDR3, the DNA is TGTGCCAGCAGTGACAGGGAATCTCTCGGCTACACCTTC.

V is TRBV5-1 and J is TRBJ1-3; the D gene is possibly TRBD1 (6 bases). The CDR3 covers 17 residues. CDR1 and CDR2 (germline): SGHRS, YFSETQ. V shed 3 bases and J shed 0 bases, with 16 bases lying between them. In DNA, the CDR3 is TGCGCCAGCAGCTCTTCTACAGGGTCGGGCTCTGGAAACACCATATATTTT. It encodes CASSSSTGSGSGNTIYF.

The chain uses TRBV7-9 and TRBJ2-3; tentative D call: TRBD2 (6 bases). Germline values: CDR1 SEHNR, CDR2 FQNEAQ (reference sequence). This CDR3 is built from 16 residues. V was trimmed by 1 base and J by 1 base, leaving 12 bases between them. The CDR3 DNA follows: TGTGCCAGCAGCTTAGGTCTGGGAGGTGGCACAGATACGCAGTATTTT. It specifies CASSLGLGGGTDTQYF.

The gene calls are TRBV9 and TRBJ2-1, with D possibly being TRBD2 (6 bases). CDR1 is SGDLS, CDR2 YYNGEE, per germline. V was shortened by 4 bases and J by 4 bases, with 18 bases between the two germline ends. CDR3 length: 16 amino acids. The CDR3, as DNA: TGTGCCAGCAGCCCAACGGGGGAGTCTCAGTACAATGAGCAGTTCTTC. Translated: CASSPTGESQYNEQFF.